This T cell receptor beta chain was sequenced in a study of T cell responses to AZD1222 COVID-19 vaccine. Turning to the study itself: Analyses pooled second doses at about 4 or about 12 weeks.

There are a few counts of this clone. Deletions cut 3 bases from V and 7 bases from J, with 12 bases between. Germline CDR1 LGHNT, CDR2 FRNRAP. The CDR3 totals 13 residues. Assay: immunoSEQ multiplex PCR; the TCRdb copy retains only in-frame clones and omits some. The table records some 100,000 clones, approximately 90% of them present only once. This chain joins TRBV12-5 and TRBJ1-1; maybe TRBD1 (6 bases). This sample comprised peripheral blood, obtained on day 0 of AZD1222 vaccination. The sequence came from an adult in good health. CDR3: CASGFWGAGEAFF. The CDR3 coding sequence is TGTGCTAGTGGTTTCTGGGGGGCAGGTGAAGCTTTCTTT.